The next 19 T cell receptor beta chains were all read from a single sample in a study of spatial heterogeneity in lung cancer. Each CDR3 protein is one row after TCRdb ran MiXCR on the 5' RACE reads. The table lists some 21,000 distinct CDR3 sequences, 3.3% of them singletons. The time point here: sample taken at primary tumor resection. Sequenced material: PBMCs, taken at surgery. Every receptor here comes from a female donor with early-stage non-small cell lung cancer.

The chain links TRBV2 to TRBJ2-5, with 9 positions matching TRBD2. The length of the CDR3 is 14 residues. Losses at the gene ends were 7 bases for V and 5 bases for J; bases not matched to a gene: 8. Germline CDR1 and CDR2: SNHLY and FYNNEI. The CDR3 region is CASTGASGAETQYF. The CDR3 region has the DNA TGTGCCAGCACTGGGGCTAGCGGGGCGGAGACCCAGTACTTC.

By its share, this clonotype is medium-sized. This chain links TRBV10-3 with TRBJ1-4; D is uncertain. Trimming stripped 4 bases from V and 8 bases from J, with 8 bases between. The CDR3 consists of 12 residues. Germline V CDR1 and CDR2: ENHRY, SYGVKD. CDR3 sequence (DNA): TGTGCCATCAGTGGTGTGGAGGAAAAACTGTTTTTT. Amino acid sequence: CAISGVEEKLFF.

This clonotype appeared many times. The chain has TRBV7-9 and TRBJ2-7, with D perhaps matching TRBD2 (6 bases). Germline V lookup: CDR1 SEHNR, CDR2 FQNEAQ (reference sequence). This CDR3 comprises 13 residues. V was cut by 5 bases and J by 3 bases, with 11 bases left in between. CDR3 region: CASSDRDFYEQYF. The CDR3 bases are TGTGCCAGCAGCGACCGGGACTTCTACGAGCAGTACTTC.

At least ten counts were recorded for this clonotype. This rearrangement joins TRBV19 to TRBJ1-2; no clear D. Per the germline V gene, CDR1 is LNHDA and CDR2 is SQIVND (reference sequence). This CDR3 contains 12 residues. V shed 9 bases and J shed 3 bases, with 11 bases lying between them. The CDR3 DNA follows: TGTGCCAGCCGGACGTACGACTATGGCTACACCTTC. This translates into CASRTYDYGYTF.

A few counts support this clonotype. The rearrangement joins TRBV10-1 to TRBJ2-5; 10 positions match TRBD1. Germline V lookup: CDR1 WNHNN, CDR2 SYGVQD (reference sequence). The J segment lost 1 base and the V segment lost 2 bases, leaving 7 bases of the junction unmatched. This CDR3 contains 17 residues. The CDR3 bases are TGCGCCAGCAGTGAGACCCCGGGACAGGGGCCCCAAGAGACCCAGTACTTC. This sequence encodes CASSETPGQGPQETQYF.

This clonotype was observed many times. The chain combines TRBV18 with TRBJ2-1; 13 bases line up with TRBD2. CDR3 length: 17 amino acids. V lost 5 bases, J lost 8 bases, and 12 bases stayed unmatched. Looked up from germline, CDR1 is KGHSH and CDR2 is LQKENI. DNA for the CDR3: TGTGCCAGCTCATCTGGGACTAGCGGGACTGAAGTAGATGAGCAGTTCTTC. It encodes CASSSGTSGTEVDEQFF.

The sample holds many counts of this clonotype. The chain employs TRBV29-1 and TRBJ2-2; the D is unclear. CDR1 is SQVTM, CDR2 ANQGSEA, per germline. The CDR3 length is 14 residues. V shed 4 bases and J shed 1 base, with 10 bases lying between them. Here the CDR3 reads CSVVLPVNTGELFF. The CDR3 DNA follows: TGCAGCGTTGTGTTGCCGGTGAACACCGGGGAGCTGTTTTTT.

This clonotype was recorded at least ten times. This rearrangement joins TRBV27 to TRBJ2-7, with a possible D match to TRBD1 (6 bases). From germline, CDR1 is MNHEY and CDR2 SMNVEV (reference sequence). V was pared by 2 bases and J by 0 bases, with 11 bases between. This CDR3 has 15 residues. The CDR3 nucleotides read TGTGCCAGCAGTTTAGGACAGTGGAACTCCTACGAGCAGTACTTC. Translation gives CASSLGQWNSYEQYF.

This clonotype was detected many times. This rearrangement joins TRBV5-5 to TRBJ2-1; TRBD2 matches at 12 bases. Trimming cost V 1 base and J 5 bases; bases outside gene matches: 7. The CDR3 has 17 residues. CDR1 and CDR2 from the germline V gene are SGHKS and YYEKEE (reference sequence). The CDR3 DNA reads TGTGCCAGCAGCTTGACCGGGACTAGCGGGTCCCACAATGAGCAGTTCTTC. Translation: CASSLTGTSGSHNEQFF. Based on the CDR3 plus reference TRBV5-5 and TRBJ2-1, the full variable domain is DAGVTQSPTHLIKTRGQQVTLRCSPISGHKSVSWYQQVLGQGPQFIFQYYEKEERGRGNFPDRFSARQFPNYSSELNVNALLLGDSALYLCASSLTGTSGSHNEQFFGPGTRLTVL.

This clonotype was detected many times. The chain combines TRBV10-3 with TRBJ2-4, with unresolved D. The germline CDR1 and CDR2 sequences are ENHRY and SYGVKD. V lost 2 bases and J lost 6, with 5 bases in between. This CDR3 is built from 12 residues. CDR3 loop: CAISEVTNIQYF. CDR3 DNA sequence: TGTGCCATCAGTGAGGTTACAAACATTCAGTACTTC.

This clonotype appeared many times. CDR3 in amino acids: CASSPTPTYGYTF. The CDR3, as DNA: TGTGCCAGCAGTCCGACTCCTACCTATGGCTACACCTTC. The chain links TRBV28 to TRBJ1-2; no clear D gene. CDR3 length: 13 residues. The V end was cut by 5 bases, the J end by 4 bases, with 11 bases between. Germline lookup yields CDR1 MDHEN and CDR2 SYDVKM.

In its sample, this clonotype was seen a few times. In DNA, the CDR3 is TGTGCCAGCAGCTTAGACTCTAGCGGGAGTTTTCGAGATACGCAGTATTTT. It encodes CASSLDSSGSFRDTQYF. The chain links TRBV7-2 to TRBJ2-3; 10 bases line up with TRBD2. Trimming removed 1 base from V and 5 bases from J; junction bases left unmatched: 9. The CDR3 length is 17 residues. The germline V gene has CDR1 SGHTA and CDR2 FQGNSA.

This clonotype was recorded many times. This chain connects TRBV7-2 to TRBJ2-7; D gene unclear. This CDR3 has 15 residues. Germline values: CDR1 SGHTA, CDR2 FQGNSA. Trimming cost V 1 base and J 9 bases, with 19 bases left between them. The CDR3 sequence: CASSLGLGESSRQYF. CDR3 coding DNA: TGTGCCAGCAGCTTAGGTTTAGGCGAGAGTTCGAGGCAGTACTTC.

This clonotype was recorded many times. The CDR3 here is CAISESGQGGNYGYTF. The CDR3 DNA is TGTGCCATCAGTGAGTCTGGACAGGGTGGTAACTATGGCTACACCTTC. The chain couples TRBV10-3 to TRBJ1-2, with 8 positions matching TRBD1. This CDR3 spans 16 amino acids. Germline CDR1 ENHRY, CDR2 SYGVKD. V shed 0 bases and J 1 base; nucleotides not matched to a gene: 4.

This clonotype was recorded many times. The DNA for the CDR3 is TGTGCCAGCAGCCCCCCCGGACAGGCTAACTATGGCTACACCTTC. Residues: CASSPPGQANYGYTF. J is TRBJ1-2 and V is TRBV3-1; 7 nucleotides match TRBD1. The trim removed 4 bases at V and 0 bases at J, leaving 5 bases unmatched. Germline V lookup: CDR1 LGHDT, CDR2 YNNKEL (reference sequence). This CDR3 has 15 residues.

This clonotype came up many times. The chain's CDR3 is CASSGAWGDQPQHF. CDR3 coding DNA: TGTGCCAGCAGTGGGGCCTGGGGGGACCAGCCCCAGCATTTT. The chain carries TRBV25-1 and TRBJ1-5; tentative D call: TRBD1 (5 bases). Germline V gene data show CDR1 as MGHDK and CDR2 as SYGVNS. The CDR3 contains 14 residues. The V gene lost 4 bases and the J gene lost 7 bases, with 14 bases spanning the gap.

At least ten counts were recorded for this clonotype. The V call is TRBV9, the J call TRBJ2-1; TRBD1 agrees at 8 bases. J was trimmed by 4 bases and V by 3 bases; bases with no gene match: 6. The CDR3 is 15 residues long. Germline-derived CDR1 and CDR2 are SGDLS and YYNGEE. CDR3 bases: TGTGCCAGCAGCGAGGGGACAGGAAGTTACAATGAGCAGTTCTTC. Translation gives CASSEGTGSYNEQFF.

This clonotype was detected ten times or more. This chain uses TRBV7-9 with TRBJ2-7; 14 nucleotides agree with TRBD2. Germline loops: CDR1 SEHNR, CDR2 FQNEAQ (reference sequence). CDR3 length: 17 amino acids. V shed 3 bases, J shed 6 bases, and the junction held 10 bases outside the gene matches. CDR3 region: CASSLGGLAGARSEQYF. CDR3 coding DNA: TGTGCCAGCAGCTTGGGGGGACTAGCGGGAGCAAGGAGCGAGCAGTACTTC.

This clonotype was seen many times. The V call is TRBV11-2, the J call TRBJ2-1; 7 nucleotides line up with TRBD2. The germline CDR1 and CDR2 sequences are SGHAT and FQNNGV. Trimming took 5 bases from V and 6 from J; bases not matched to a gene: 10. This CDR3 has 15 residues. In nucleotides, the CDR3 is TGTGCCAGCAGCATCATGGGCGGGAGTCGCAATGAGCAGTTCTTC. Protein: CASSIMGGSRNEQFF.